One sample yielded the 24 T cell receptor beta chains listed below, sequenced in a study of blood T cells in healthy people across ages (dated by TCRdb to between 2014 and 2017). Libraries came from 5' RACE. Sequencing was performed on an Illumina HiSeq 2500. The second PCR ran for about 6 to 12 cycles and used a J-beta primer mix along with a sample-barcoded 5' primer. Through fastp at Q25 and MiXCR, TCRdb rebuilt clones from the public reads, retaining in-frame beta chains. One record per CDR3 amino acid sequence lists the most common genes and DNA. The sample includes about 1,500,000 distinct CDR3 sequences, with 42% observed a single time. Of the sample, 7% to 9% falls within the top ten clones. Material for sequencing was blood. These TCRs come from a woman between 18 and 29 years old in good health.

This clonotype was counted between two and nine times. V gene TRBV29-1 combines with J gene TRBJ1-2; unclear D gene. The V and J ends lost 0 bases and 0 bases respectively, with 11 bases between them. The germline V gene encodes CDR1 SQVTM and CDR2 ANQGSEA. The CDR3 runs to 15 residues. The CDR3 sequence: CSVEEEGGTNYGYTF. In nucleotides, the CDR3 is TGCAGCGTTGAAGAAGAGGGCGGAACTAACTATGGCTACACCTTC.

This clonotype came up a few times. The chain couples TRBV7-2 to TRBJ2-7; the D is unclear. The CDR3 sequence is 14 residues long. The germline V and J ends were trimmed by 1 base and 7 bases, with 14 bases remaining between them. Germline CDR1 and CDR2: SGHTA and FQGNSA. CDR3 DNA sequence: TGTGCCAGCAGCTTAGGACTTACATACAATGAGCAGTACTTC. This encodes CASSLGLTYNEQYF.

The chain is built from TRBV5-1 and TRBJ1-1; 9 positions match TRBD1. The germline V gene has CDR1 SGHRS and CDR2 YFSETQ. The trim removed 4 bases at V and 5 bases at J, leaving 6 bases unmatched. This CDR3 contains 14 residues. The CDR3: CASSAGQGRTEAFF. CDR3 bases: TGCGCCAGCAGCGCGGGACAGGGTCGAACTGAAGCTTTCTTT.

Only a few counts were recorded for this clonotype. The rearrangement joins TRBV9 to TRBJ2-3; D call uncertain. Germline CDR1 is SGDLS and CDR2 is YYNGEE. V was trimmed by 4 bases and J by 2 bases, leaving 17 bases between them. This CDR3 has 16 amino acids. CDR3 in amino acids: CASSPLQGFDTDTQYF. As DNA, the CDR3 is TGTGCCAGCAGCCCGCTTCAAGGGTTCGACACAGATACGCAGTATTTT.

This clonotype was seen repeatedly, ten times or more. The chain uses TRBV20-1 and TRBJ2-1; D may be TRBD1 or TRBD2 (5 bases each). This CDR3 comprises 10 residues. Deletions cut 5 bases from V and 6 bases from J, with 5 bases between. CDR1 and CDR2 from the germline V gene are DFQATT and SNEGSKA (reference sequence). The CDR3 bases are TGCAGTGCTGGGACCAATGAGCAGTTCTTC. This translates into CSAGTNEQFF.

The gene calls are TRBV3-1 and TRBJ2-1, with D possibly TRBD2 on 5 matching bases. The CDR3 runs 15 residues. With 4 bases removed from V and 7 bases from J, the gap between germline ends came to 17 bases. Germline lookup yields CDR1 LGHDT and CDR2 YNNKEL (reference sequence). CDR3 region: CASSPRTPRWNEQFF. Here the CDR3 DNA reads TGTGCCAGCAGCCCTAGGACTCCTCGCTGGAATGAGCAGTTCTTC.

The J gene is TRBJ2-3, the V gene TRBV28; D is uncertain. CDR1 is MDHEN and CDR2 is SYDVKM in the germline V gene. V dropped 7 bases and J dropped 5 bases, with 16 bases sitting between them. The CDR3 loop spans 14 amino acids. CDR3 loop: CASTQAAPIDTQYF. CDR3 bases: TGTGCCAGCACCCAAGCCGCTCCAATAGATACGCAGTATTTT.

The chain joins TRBV20-1 to TRBJ1-5; possibly TRBD1 for D (6 bases). Germline CDR1 is DFQATT and CDR2 is SNEGSKA (reference sequence). This CDR3 has 16 amino acids. The V gene lost 5 bases and the J gene lost 6 bases, with 23 bases spanning the gap. CDR3 sequence reads: CSALFRGGGHAQPQHF. As DNA, the CDR3 is TGCAGTGCTCTCTTTCGGGGCGGGGGGCATGCTCAGCCCCAGCATTTT.

This rearrangement joins TRBV12-3 or TRBV12-4 to TRBJ1-4; 8 bases align to TRBD1. The CDR3 is 14 amino acids. V was pared by 5 bases and J by 3 bases, with 2 bases of the junction left unmatched. The CDR3 nucleotides are TGTGCCAGCAGTGGGACAGGTCCTAATGAAAAACTGTTTTTT. It is translated as CASSGTGPNEKLFF.

The rearrangement joins TRBV12-3 or TRBV12-4 to TRBJ2-1; 11 positions agree with TRBD2. This CDR3 has 18 amino acids. The V and J ends lost 6 bases and 5 bases, in that order; junction bases with no gene match: 15. The CDR3 protein is CASSLRVLGTSGNNEQFF. DNA for the CDR3: TGTGCCAGCAGCTTACGGGTCCTCGGGACTAGCGGCAACAATGAGCAGTTCTTC.

This clonotype occurred a few times. This chain uses TRBV10-3 with TRBJ2-1, with a tentative D call TRBD2 (5 bases). The V and J ends lost 0 bases and 2 bases respectively, with 11 bases between them. Germline V gene data show CDR1 as ENHRY and CDR2 as SYGVKD. The CDR3 has 16 residues. The chain's CDR3 is CAISESPGVTYNEQFF. The CDR3 coding sequence is TGTGCCATCAGTGAGTCCCCCGGGGTGACCTACAATGAGCAGTTCTTC.

This clonotype was detected many times. The rearrangement joins TRBV20-1 to TRBJ2-7; possibly TRBD2 for D (6 bases). The V end was cut by 1 base, the J end by 2 bases, with 12 bases between. Germline CDR1 is DFQATT and CDR2 is SNEGSKA (reference sequence). The CDR3 runs to 14 residues. The CDR3 loop reads CSARGEDFPYEQYF. The CDR3 DNA reads as TGCAGTGCTAGAGGGGAGGACTTTCCCTACGAGCAGTACTTC.

The chain employs TRBV10-3 and TRBJ2-3, with 9 bases fitting TRBD1. This CDR3 comprises 13 residues. V shed 9 bases, J shed 6 bases, and the junction held 7 bases outside the gene matches. Germline V lookup: CDR1 ENHRY, CDR2 SYGVKD. CDR3 residues: CAITGTGYDTQYF. The CDR3 region has the DNA TGTGCCATAACCGGGACAGGGTATGATACGCAGTATTTT.

The V gene is TRBV6-1, the J gene TRBJ2-3, with TRBD2 identical over 7 bases. The trim removed 2 bases at V and 14 bases at J, leaving 13 bases unmatched. The CDR3 length is 14 residues. Germline V gene lookup returns CDR1 MNHNS and CDR2 SASEGT. CDR3 in amino acids: CASSENGNQRGAYF. CDR3 bases: TGTGCCAGCAGTGAAAACGGGAATCAGCGGGGAGCGTATTTT.

This sequence joins TRBV7-9 and TRBJ1-5; no definite D call. Germline V gene lookup returns CDR1 SEHNR and CDR2 FQNEAQ (reference sequence). Between the trimmed V and J ends, which lost 5 bases and 2 bases, there was a span of 13 bases. The CDR3 extends over 15 amino acids. CDR3 sequence: CASSQGRRGNQPQHF. CDR3 DNA: TGTGCCAGCAGCCAAGGACGGCGGGGCAATCAGCCCCAGCATTTT.

This clonotype was picked up one time. A read error may account for a junction end that differs from germline. The chain uses TRBV5-8 and TRBJ2-7; 10 nucleotides match TRBD2. The germline V gene has CDR1 SGHTS and CDR2 YDEGEE. The CDR3 spans 13 residues. The CDR3 loop is CAGSSTSGYEQYF. CDR3 bases: TGTGCCGGCAGCTCGACTAGCGGGTACGAGCAGTACTTC.

V usage is TRBV10-3 and J usage is TRBJ1-2; D gene unclear. The length of the CDR3 is 13 residues. Germline assignment: CDR1 ENHRY and CDR2 SYGVKD. Trimming took off 4 bases at V and 6 bases at J, with 12 bases between the two ends. The CDR3 nucleotides are TGTGCCATCAGTGGGGGTCGGCCAAATGGCTACACCTTC. It translates to CAISGGRPNGYTF.

This clonotype was counted only a few times. This rearrangement joins TRBV20-1 to TRBJ2-3; perhaps TRBD2 as D (6 bases). Germline V gives CDR1 DFQATT, CDR2 SNEGSKA (reference sequence). The CDR3 extends over 14 amino acids. Trimming left V 3 bases short and J 4 bases short, with 14 bases between. The CDR3 coding sequence is TGCAGTGCTAGTCCCGGGAGTGGGTCAGATACGCAGTATTTT. It is translated as CSASPGSGSDTQYF.

This clonotype was observed a few times. Written as DNA, the CDR3 is TGCAGTGCCTCCGGAGAAGAGCAGTTCTTC. Translated, it gives CSASGEEQFF. V is TRBV20-1 and J is TRBJ2-1; D is uncertain. V dropped 6 bases and J dropped 10 bases, with 10 bases sitting between them. Germline CDR1 DFQATT, CDR2 SNEGSKA (reference sequence). CDR3 length equals 10 residues.

Concerning this clonotype itself: Possible read error: a much larger clone is one base away. The chain carries TRBV27 and TRBJ2-2; a possible D gene is TRBD2 (5 bases). V shed 8 bases and J shed 4 bases, with 11 bases lying between them. The germline gives CDR1 MNHEY, CDR2 SMNVEV (reference sequence). This CDR3 region has 13 residues. The CDR3 protein is CASGRVSTGELFF. In DNA, the CDR3 is TGTGCCAGCGGGCGGGTGAGCACCGGGGAGCTGTTTTTT.

This chain connects TRBV7-9 to TRBJ2-1, with TRBD2 matching over 7 bases. This CDR3 has 16 residues. Germline V gene lookup returns CDR1 SEHNR and CDR2 FQNEAQ (reference sequence). Germline trimming cut 1 base from V and 9 bases from J; bases unmatched to any gene: 12. CDR3 in DNA: TGTGCCAGCAGCTTAGGTGCGTCTAGCGGTTACGGTGAGCAGTTCTTC. Amino acid sequence: CASSLGASSGYGEQFF.

The rearrangement uses TRBV3-1 and TRBJ2-1, with 11 bases that match TRBD2. V lost 4 bases to trimming and J lost 5 bases; unmatched junction nucleotides: 4. CDR1 and CDR2 from the germline V gene are LGHDT and YNNKEL (reference sequence). This CDR3 is 15 amino acids long. The CDR3 coding sequence is TGTGCCAGCAGCCTGGGACTAGCGGATGACAATGAGCAGTTCTTC. Protein: CASSLGLADDNEQFF.

This sequence joins TRBV12-3 or TRBV12-4 and TRBJ1-4; TRBD1 might be the D (5 bases). There are 14 residues in the CDR3. Between the trimmed V and J ends, which lost 7 bases and 3 bases, there was a span of 12 bases. CDR3 residues: CASTSGRANEKLFF. Here the CDR3 DNA reads TGTGCCAGCACCTCGGGGCGGGCTAATGAAAAACTGTTTTTT.

The V and J genes are TRBV6-6 and TRBJ2-1; 7 bases agree with TRBD2. The J segment lost 4 bases and the V segment lost 5 bases, leaving 5 bases of the junction unmatched. In germline, CDR1 is MNHNY, CDR2 SVGAGI (reference sequence). The CDR3 loop spans 14 amino acids. The CDR3 sequence is CASSPQREYNEQFF. For the CDR3, the DNA is TGTGCCAGCAGTCCCCAGCGGGAATACAATGAGCAGTTCTTC.